This is a list of T cell receptor beta chains from one sample in a study of cytomegalovirus exposure and HLA in healthy donors. TCRdb keeps only in-frame clones here, not all; method: immunoSEQ multiplex PCR. Of some 220,000 clones listed, approximately 84% are singletons. Sequenced input: PBMCs. These receptors originate from a woman aged 40 to 55 in good health and CMV-seronegative. Both conserved end residues are part of each CDR3. Fields, in order: V gene, clone size, D gene, J gene, CDR3 DNA, CDR3 protein. A D gene is named only where the DNA matches it firmly. Only some rows state a clone size, as once, few, many or a class for expanded clones.

>TRBV7-8|-|TRBD1|TRBJ2-7
TGTGCCAGCAGCCAGAATCGGGACAGGGTCTACGAGCAGTACTTC
CASSQNRDRVYEQYF
>TRBV7-7|-|-|TRBJ2-5
TGTGCTAGCAGCTATGGTCAACTCCAAGAGACCCAGTACTTC
CASSYGQLQETQYF
>TRBV5-1|-|TRBD2|TRBJ2-1
TGCGCCAGCAGCCCGCCGGGACTAGCGAATTACAATGAGCAGTTCTTC
CASSPPGLANYNEQFF
>TRBV18|-|-|TRBJ2-7
TGTGCCAGCTCACCGAGACAGTCCTACGAGCAGTACTTC
CASSPRQSYEQYF
>TRBV19|-|TRBD1|TRBJ2-1
TGTGCCAGTAGTCAGCGACAGGGGGCCTATGAGCAGTTCTTC
CASSQRQGAYEQFF
>TRBV7-9|-|-|TRBJ1-1
TGTGCCAGCAGCTTCAATGAGGGACACGACCAAGGGGCTTTCTTT
CASSFNEGHDQGAFF
>TRBV6-5|-|-|TRBJ1-6
TGTGCCAGCAGGGATATTGGGGCCATTAATTCACCCCTCCACTTT
CASRDIGAINSPLHF
>TRBV5-5|-|-|TRBJ1-6
TGTGCCAGCAGAAAACAGGCGGACTATAATTCACCCCTCCACTTT
CASRKQADYNSPLHF
>TRBV7-9|-|-|TRBJ1-1
TGTGCCAGCGGTTCTTCCTTGGACAGACCGATGAACACTGAAGCTTTCTTT
CASGSSLDRPMNTEAFF
>TRBV21-1|-|-|TRBJ1-3
TGTGCCAGCAGCAAGCGGGGATCAGGAAACACCATATATTTT
CASSKRGSGNTIYF
>TRBV11-3|-|TRBD2|TRBJ2-5
TGTGCCAGCAGCTTACGCGGGGGGTTCGGAGAGACCCAGTACTTC
CASSLRGGFGETQYF
>TRBV15|-|TRBD2|TRBJ2-5
TGTGCCACCAGCAGAGAAGGGACTAGCCCTTTAGAGACCCAGTACTTC
CATSREGTSPLETQYF
>TRBV9|few|-|TRBJ1-4
TGTGCCAGCAGCGATCGCAGGGATACTGAAAAACTGTTTTTT
CASSDRRDTEKLFF
>TRBV27|-|TRBD1|TRBJ1-5
TGTGCCAGCAGTGGGGACAGGTATAGCAATCAGCCCCAGCATTTT
CASSGDRYSNQPQHF
>TRBV6-5|-|-|TRBJ1-2
TGTGCCAGCAGCAAGGGGAAACCTGGCTACACCTTC
CASSKGKPGYTF
>TRBV19|-|-|TRBJ2-2
TGTGCCAGTAGTATCTCCAGAAACACCGGGGAGCTGTTTTTT
CASSISRNTGELFF
>TRBV25-1|-|TRBD2|TRBJ2-1
TGTGCCAGCAGCGGTCTAGCGGGGGGGAACCGTAATGAGCAGTTCTTC
CASSGLAGGNRNEQFF
>TRBV5-4|-|-|TRBJ1-2
TGTGCCAGCAGCTGGAGAGCGGATTCTAACTATGGCTACACCTTC
CASSWRADSNYGYTF
>TRBV25-1|-|-|TRBJ2-7
TGTGCCAGCAGTCCTAGTGGGTACGAGCAGTACTTC
CASSPSGYEQYF
>TRBV30|-|-|TRBJ2-7
TGTGCCTGGAAGGACCGGGCGGGCGAGCAGTACTTC
CAWKDRAGEQYF